One sample yielded the 12 T cell receptor beta chains listed below, sequenced in a study of blood T cell repertoires in COVID-19. The repertoire was sequenced with immunoSEQ multiplex PCR; TCRdb's copy has only in-frame clones and lacks some. The sample includes around 370,000 clones, more than 75% seen only once; the top ten take 2.5% to 4%. Material for sequencing was peripheral blood. Every receptor here comes from a woman aged 18-35 years who had recovered from COVID-19.

The rearrangement joins TRBV4-3 to TRBJ1-3; D might be TRBD1 (5 bases). The CDR3 sequence is 18 residues long. The V and J ends lost 0 bases and 6 bases respectively, with 21 bases between them. CDR1 and CDR2 from the germline V gene are LGHNA and YSLEER. The CDR3 spells CASSQDWVGTPQKNTIYF. DNA for the CDR3: TGCGCCAGCAGCCAAGACTGGGTCGGGACTCCCCAAAAAAACACCATATATTTT.

The chain employs TRBV7-2 and TRBJ1-1; D is undetermined. The length of the CDR3 is 14 residues. CDR1 and CDR2 from the germline V gene are SGHTA and FQGNSA. Trimming took 2 bases from V and 1 from J, leaving 8 bases between them. The CDR3 DNA reads as TGTGCCAGCAGCTTATTGCCCAGGAACACTGAAGCTTTCTTT. The encoded protein is CASSLLPRNTEAFF.

Note on this clone: Other DNA sequences in the same sample also yield this CDR3. The rearrangement uses TRBV3-1 (or the pseudogene TRBV3-2) and TRBJ1-5; D is possibly TRBD1 (6 bases). V lost 1 base, J lost 3 bases, and 10 bases lay in between. Germline CDR1 and CDR2: LGHDT and YNNKEL (reference sequence). The CDR3 extends over 15 amino acids. CDR3: CASSQGQAYNQPQHF. In DNA form, the CDR3 reads TGTGCCAGCAGCCAAGGACAGGCGTACAATCAGCCCCAGCATTTT.

The chain uses TRBV7-2 and TRBJ1-1; 7 bases fit TRBD1. The CDR3 has 13 amino acids. Germline V lookup: CDR1 SGHTA, CDR2 FQGNSA. V trimming: 10 bases; J trimming: 8 bases; junction bases outside the gene matches: 13. CDR3 sequence: CANRPTGNGEAFF. The CDR3 DNA reads as TGTGCCAACCGACCGACAGGGAACGGAGAAGCTTTCTTT. Looking up the rest from reference TRBV7-2 and TRBJ1-1 gives the full variable domain: GAGVSQSPSNKVTEKGKDVELRCDPISGHTALYWYRQSLGQGLEFLIYFQGNSAPDKSGLPSDRFSAERTGGSVSTLTIQRTQQEDSAVYLCANRPTGNGEAFFGQGTRLTVV.

In this sample, this clone turned up once. The chain recombines TRBV4-1 with TRBJ1-5, with D possibly matching TRBD1 (6 bases). Trimming shortened V by 2 bases and J by 7 bases, and 18 bases separated the two germline ends. This CDR3 is 16 amino acids long. Germline CDR1 and CDR2: MGHRA and YSYEKL. CDR3 DNA: TGCGCCAGCAGCCAACCCGGGAGGGGAGGGGGACAGCCCCAGCATTTT. Translating it yields CASSQPGRGGGQPQHF.

The chain uses TRBV6-2 or TRBV6-3 and TRBJ2-1, with TRBD2 matching 9 bases. This CDR3 comprises 18 residues. Trimming removed 5 bases from V and 2 bases from J; junction bases left unmatched: 13. CDR1 is MNHEY, CDR2 SVGEGT, per germline. The CDR3 protein is CASSDLQLAGGTYNEQFF. Written as DNA, the CDR3 is TGTGCCAGCAGTGACCTCCAATTGGCGGGAGGGACCTACAATGAGCAGTTCTTC.

As regards this clone: In the same sample, other DNA sequences code for this CDR3. The chain joins TRBV5-1 to TRBJ2-5, with 11 bases matching TRBD2. Germline-derived CDR1 and CDR2 are SGHRS and YFSETQ. CDR3 length: 15 amino acids. V was pared by 4 bases and J by 5 bases, with 7 bases of the junction left unmatched. Here the CDR3 DNA reads TGCGCCAGCAGCATAGCCGGGACTAGCGGCGAGACCCAGTACTTC. This sequence encodes CASSIAGTSGETQYF.

In this sample, this clone turned up once. The chain uses TRBV7-9 and TRBJ2-1, with D possibly matching TRBD2 (6 bases). Trimming removed 4 bases at V and 2 bases at J, with 15 bases between. The CDR3 sequence is 16 residues long. CDR1 and CDR2 from the germline V gene are SEHNR and FQNEAQ (reference sequence). As DNA, the CDR3 is TGTGCCAGCAGCTCCGCCGGGACTCTCCCCTACAATGAGCAGTTCTTC. As protein: CASSSAGTLPYNEQFF.

The chain links TRBV5-4 to TRBJ1-2, with D possibly matching TRBD1 (6 bases). The ends were cut back, 4 bases at V and 7 bases at J, with 8 bases in the middle. The CDR3 is made up of 11 amino acids. Looked up from germline, CDR1 is SGHNT and CDR2 is YYREEE (reference sequence). CDR3 residues: CASSMDSGYTF. The CDR3 DNA follows: TGTGCCAGCAGCATGGACAGTGGCTACACCTTC.

This chain connects TRBV27 to TRBJ2-3, with TRBD2 matching 11 bases. V dropped 5 bases and J dropped 4; count of bases not matched to a gene: 14. The germline gives CDR1 MNHEY, CDR2 SMNVEV (reference sequence). CDR3 length: 18 residues. The CDR3 sequence is CASSLWGSGRALSDTQYF. CDR3 sequence (DNA): TGTGCCAGCAGTCTCTGGGGTAGCGGGAGGGCCTTGTCAGATACGCAGTATTTT.

The chain links TRBV30 to TRBJ1-5, with D perhaps matching TRBD1 (6 bases). The CDR3 contains 14 residues. V was cut by 3 bases and J by 5 bases, with 14 bases left in between. Germline CDR1 is GTSNPN and CDR2 is SVGIG (reference sequence). CDR3: CAWSTGKLDQPQHF. CDR3 in DNA: TGTGCCTGGAGCACAGGGAAATTGGATCAGCCCCAGCATTTT.

J is TRBJ2-3 and V is TRBV14, with 7 bases matching TRBD1. V dropped 0 bases and J dropped 4; count of bases not matched to a gene: 13. Looked up from germline, CDR1 is SGHDN and CDR2 is FVKESK. The CDR3 loop spans 18 amino acids. Written as DNA, the CDR3 is TGTGCCAGCAGCCAAGAACCGCCAGGGGGTACGTTCGCAGATACGCAGTATTTT. Its translation: CASSQEPPGGTFADTQYF.